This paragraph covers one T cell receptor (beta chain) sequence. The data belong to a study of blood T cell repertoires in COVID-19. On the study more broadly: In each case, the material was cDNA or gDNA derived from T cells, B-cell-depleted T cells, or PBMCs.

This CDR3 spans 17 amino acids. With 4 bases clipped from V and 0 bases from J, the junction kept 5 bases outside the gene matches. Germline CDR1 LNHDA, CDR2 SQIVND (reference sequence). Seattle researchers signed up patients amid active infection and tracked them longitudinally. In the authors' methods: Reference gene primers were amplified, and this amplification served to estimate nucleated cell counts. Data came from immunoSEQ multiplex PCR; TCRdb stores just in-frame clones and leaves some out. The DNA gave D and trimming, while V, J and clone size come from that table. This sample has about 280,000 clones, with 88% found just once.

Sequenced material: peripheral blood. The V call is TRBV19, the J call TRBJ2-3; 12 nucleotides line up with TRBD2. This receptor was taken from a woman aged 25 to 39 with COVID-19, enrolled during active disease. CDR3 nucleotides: TGTGCCAGTAGTAGGCTAGCGGGAGGGATGAGCACAGATACGCAGTATTTT. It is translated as CASSRLAGGMSTDTQYF.